This T cell receptor beta chain was captured by sequencing in a study of cytomegalovirus exposure and HLA in healthy donors. Study-level findings and limits: As a later analysis revealed, the rate of TCR association differed by HLA locus, with DRB1 most and HLA-C fewest. In a later analysis, at a false discovery rate of 0.05, about 17,000 TCR beta sequences matched HLA alleles.

About this clone itself: The antigen is unknown.

Amplification used 60 Vbeta primers and 13 Jbeta primers. Sequencing was performed with immunoSEQ multiplex PCR; in TCRdb, only in-frame clones are kept and a portion is missing. The data contain more than 95,000 clones, around 75% of them seen just once; the ten biggest clones take up 3% to 3.5%. The receptor comes from a woman in her forties or fifties in good health and CMV-seronegative. The sample was PBMCs.

CDR3 coding DNA: TGTGCCAGCAGCTTACAGGGTGGCGAGCAGTACTTC. It is translated as CASSLQGGEQYF. V is TRBV5-4 and J is TRBJ2-7; D is perhaps TRBD1 (6 bases). CDR1 and CDR2 (germline): SGHNT, YYREEE (reference sequence). This CDR3 has 12 residues. Trimming pared 2 bases from V and 6 bases from J, leaving 9 bases between.